These T cell receptor beta chains were read from a single sample in a study of cytomegalovirus exposure and HLA in healthy donors. Produced via immunoSEQ multiplex PCR; TCRdb's table is partial and in-frame only. The sample's table shows 180,000 or so clones. Sequenced: PBMCs. The origin of the receptors is a woman aged 18-30 years in good health and CMV-seropositive. The CDR3 runs from the conserved cysteine through the conserved F or W. Each record gives: J gene, D gene, V gene, CDR3 protein, CDR3 DNA. D genes are given only for firm matches.

j_call: TRBJ2-3; d_call: .; v_call: TRBV4-2; cdr3_aa: CASSQPGTERDTQYF; cdr3_nt: TGTGCCAGCAGCCAACCCGGGACTGAGAGAGATACGCAGTATTTT
j_call: TRBJ2-7; d_call: .; v_call: TRBV11-3; cdr3_aa: CASSRGSGEQYF; cdr3_nt: TGTGCCAGCAGCCGGGGATCGGGCGAGCAGTACTTC
j_call: TRBJ2-7; d_call: TRBD2; v_call: TRBV2; cdr3_aa: CASSGGTSEYF; cdr3_nt: TGTGCCAGCAGTGGGGGGACTAGCGAGTACTTC
j_call: TRBJ1-2; d_call: TRBD1; v_call: TRBV6-5; cdr3_aa: CASSYFTGGGVGYTF; cdr3_nt: TGTGCCAGCAGTTATTTCACAGGGGGCGGAGTTGGCTACACCTTC
j_call: TRBJ1-1; d_call: .; v_call: TRBV9; cdr3_aa: CASSAGGYTEAFF; cdr3_nt: TGTGCCAGCAGCGCCGGGGGGTACACTGAAGCTTTCTTT
j_call: TRBJ2-1; d_call: TRBD2; v_call: TRBV5-6; cdr3_aa: CASSLTSGNVYNEQFF; cdr3_nt: TGTGCCAGCAGCTTGACTAGCGGGAACGTCTACAATGAGCAGTTCTTC
j_call: TRBJ1-5; d_call: TRBD1; v_call: TRBV27; cdr3_aa: CASSPRQGGNQPQHF; cdr3_nt: TGTGCCAGCAGTCCACGACAGGGGGGGAATCAGCCCCAGCATTTT
j_call: TRBJ2-5; d_call: TRBD1; v_call: TRBV5-1; cdr3_aa: CASSRGQNQEAQYF; cdr3_nt: TGCGCCAGCAGTAGGGGACAGAACCAAGAGGCCCAGTACTTC
j_call: TRBJ2-3; d_call: .; v_call: TRBV13; cdr3_aa: CASSLDLTAQVVDTQYF; cdr3_nt: TGTGCCAGCAGCTTAGATCTTACGGCCCAGGTGGTAGATACGCAGTATTTT
j_call: TRBJ2-2; d_call: TRBD2; v_call: TRBV7-9; cdr3_aa: CASSLGASGRTGELFF; cdr3_nt: TGTGCCAGCAGCTTAGGGGCTAGCGGGAGAACCGGGGAGCTGTTTTTT
j_call: TRBJ1-2; d_call: .; v_call: TRBV29-1; cdr3_aa: CSVLSKQGWHGYTF; cdr3_nt: TGCAGCGTTCTTTCAAAACAGGGATGGCATGGCTACACCTTC
j_call: TRBJ2-6; d_call: .; v_call: TRBV21-1; cdr3_aa: CASSKALDLSPGANVLTF; cdr3_nt: TGTGCCAGCAGCAAAGCGCTAGACCTCTCCCCTGGGGCCAACGTCCTGACTTTC
j_call: TRBJ1-2; d_call: .; v_call: TRBV19; cdr3_aa: CASSPIEGGYGYTF; cdr3_nt: TGTGCCAGTAGCCCCATTGAGGGTGGCTATGGCTACACCTTC
j_call: TRBJ2-1; d_call: .; v_call: TRBV5-1; cdr3_aa: CASSLGVNLDDSNEQFF; cdr3_nt: TGCGCCAGCAGCTTGGGCGTCAACCTAGATGATAGTAATGAGCAGTTCTTC
j_call: TRBJ2-7; d_call: TRBD2; v_call: TRBV19; cdr3_aa: CASSAGLANEQYF; cdr3_nt: TGTGCCAGTAGTGCGGGACTAGCGAACGAGCAGTACTTC
j_call: TRBJ1-2; d_call: .; v_call: TRBV5-1; cdr3_aa: CASSSRTGNYGYTF; cdr3_nt: TGCGCCAGCAGCTCGAGGACGGGGAACTATGGCTACACCTTC
j_call: TRBJ2-2; d_call: .; v_call: TRBV10-3; cdr3_aa: CAIRRSDKATGELFF; cdr3_nt: TGTGCCATCAGACGTAGCGACAAGGCCACCGGGGAGCTGTTTTTT
j_call: TRBJ1-2; d_call: TRBD1; v_call: TRBV19; cdr3_aa: CASSLQGAGYTF; cdr3_nt: TGTGCCAGTAGCCTCCAGGGGGCTGGCTACACCTTC
j_call: TRBJ2-2; d_call: TRBD2; v_call: TRBV5-4; cdr3_aa: CASRKAGDSTGELFF; cdr3_nt: TGTGCCAGCCGTAAGGCGGGGGATTCAACCGGGGAGCTGTTTTTT
j_call: TRBJ2-1; d_call: TRBD2; v_call: TRBV4-1; cdr3_aa: CASSQDRASGSLALF; cdr3_nt: TGCGCCAGCAGCCAAGATCGGGCTAGCGGGAGTCTGGCTCTCTTC
j_call: TRBJ2-3; d_call: .; v_call: TRBV19; cdr3_aa: CASSIAGTTDTQYF; cdr3_nt: TGTGCCAGTAGTATAGCGGGTACCACAGATACGCAGTATTTT
j_call: TRBJ2-5; d_call: .; v_call: TRBV5-1; cdr3_aa: CASSARDTQETQYF; cdr3_nt: TGCGCCAGCAGCGCCCGGGACACTCAAGAGACCCAGTACTTC
j_call: TRBJ1-2; d_call: .; v_call: TRBV4-3; cdr3_aa: CASSQDTETYGYTF; cdr3_nt: TGCGCCAGCAGCCAAGACACAGAAACCTATGGCTACACCTTC
j_call: TRBJ1-1; d_call: TRBD1; v_call: TRBV6-5; cdr3_aa: CASSYRTGTGFTEAFF; cdr3_nt: TGTGCCAGCAGTTATCGCACCGGGACAGGGTTCACTGAAGCTTTCTTT
j_call: TRBJ1-1; d_call: .; v_call: TRBV6-5; cdr3_aa: CASSYSTGNTEAFF; cdr3_nt: TGTGCCAGCAGTTACTCGACAGGGAACACTGAAGCTTTCTTT
j_call: TRBJ1-2; d_call: .; v_call: TRBV15; cdr3_aa: CATSSGGDYGYTF; cdr3_nt: TGTGCCACCAGCAGCGGAGGGGACTATGGCTACACCTTC
j_call: TRBJ2-2; d_call: .; v_call: TRBV7-5; cdr3_aa: CVRSLPAGVDLPIGELFF; cdr3_nt: TGTGTCAGAAGCTTACCAGCGGGAGTCGACCTACCCATCGGGGAGCTGTTTTTT
j_call: TRBJ1-1; d_call: .; v_call: TRBV19; cdr3_aa: CASSIREGVYTEAFF; cdr3_nt: TGTGCCAGTAGTATACGGGAGGGTGTTTATACTGAAGCTTTCTTT
j_call: TRBJ2-7; d_call: .; v_call: TRBV2; cdr3_aa: CASRPRSSYEQYF; cdr3_nt: TGTGCCAGCAGGCCTAGGTCCTCCTACGAGCAGTACTTC
j_call: TRBJ2-2; d_call: TRBD2; v_call: TRBV2; cdr3_aa: CASSAFAGDDTGELFF; cdr3_nt: TGTGCCAGCAGTGCTTTCGCGGGAGATGACACCGGGGAGCTGTTTTTT
j_call: TRBJ2-1; d_call: TRBD2; v_call: TRBV5-6; cdr3_aa: CASSLAGGLGGRLNEQFF; cdr3_nt: TGTGCCAGCAGCTTGGCGGGGGGTCTGGGCGGGAGGTTGAATGAGCAGTTCTTC
j_call: TRBJ1-2; d_call: .; v_call: TRBV5-6; cdr3_aa: CASSRREVVHRYTF; cdr3_nt: TGTGCCAGCAGCAGGCGTGAGGTAGTGCATCGCTACACCTTC
j_call: TRBJ2-1; d_call: .; v_call: TRBV28; cdr3_aa: CASSLDTRGYNEQFF; cdr3_nt: TGTGCCAGCAGTTTAGATACCCGGGGGTACAATGAGCAGTTCTTC
j_call: TRBJ2-3; d_call: TRBD2; v_call: TRBV5-1; cdr3_aa: CASSGGGAGDTQYF; cdr3_nt: TGCGCCAGCAGCGGCGGGGGGGCGGGAGATACGCAGTATTTT
j_call: TRBJ1-3; d_call: TRBD1; v_call: TRBV4-3; cdr3_aa: CASSDITGDSGNTIYF; cdr3_nt: TGCGCCAGCAGCGATATAACAGGGGATTCTGGAAACACCATATATTTT
j_call: TRBJ1-4; d_call: TRBD1; v_call: TRBV30; cdr3_aa: CAWSETGTGGEKLFF; cdr3_nt: TGTGCCTGGAGTGAAACCGGGACAGGGGGTGAAAAACTGTTTTTT
j_call: TRBJ2-5; d_call: .; v_call: TRBV11-2; cdr3_aa: CASSAGETQYF; cdr3_nt: TGTGCCAGCAGCGCAGGGGAGACCCAGTACTTC
j_call: TRBJ2-3; d_call: TRBD2; v_call: TRBV15; cdr3_aa: CATSRSLAGGPSTDTQYF; cdr3_nt: TGTGCCACCAGCAGATCCTTAGCGGGGGGGCCGAGCACAGATACGCAGTATTTT
j_call: TRBJ1-1; d_call: TRBD1; v_call: TRBV2; cdr3_aa: CASGTVSEAFF; cdr3_nt: TGTGCCAGTGGGACAGTCAGTGAAGCTTTCTTT
j_call: TRBJ2-2; d_call: TRBD1; v_call: TRBV2; cdr3_aa: CASRLGQGHTGELFF; cdr3_nt: TGTGCCAGCAGACTAGGACAGGGTCACACCGGGGAGCTGTTTTTT
j_call: TRBJ1-2; d_call: TRBD1; v_call: TRBV7-8; cdr3_aa: CASSLRDRFYGYTF; cdr3_nt: TGTGCCAGCAGCTTAAGGGACAGGTTCTATGGCTACACCTTC
j_call: TRBJ2-2; d_call: .; v_call: TRBV19; cdr3_aa: CASSRYSTPGTGELFF; cdr3_nt: TGTGCCAGTAGTAGATATTCGACCCCGGGAACCGGGGAGCTGTTTTTT
j_call: TRBJ2-3; d_call: TRBD2; v_call: TRBV7-9; cdr3_aa: CASSFSGRTDTQYF; cdr3_nt: TGTGCCAGCAGCTTTAGCGGGAGAACAGATACGCAGTATTTT
j_call: TRBJ2-1; d_call: TRBD1; v_call: TRBV10-3; cdr3_aa: CAKTGERLALNEQFF; cdr3_nt: TGTGCCAAGACAGGGGAAAGGCTAGCGCTTAATGAGCAGTTCTTC
j_call: TRBJ2-3; d_call: TRBD1; v_call: TRBV6-5; cdr3_aa: CASRTGITDTQYF; cdr3_nt: TGTGCCTCCAGGACAGGGATCACAGATACGCAGTATTTT